Below are 21 T cell receptor beta chains sequenced from a single sample in a study of blood T cell repertoires in COVID-19. Sequencing was performed with immunoSEQ multiplex PCR; in TCRdb, only in-frame clones are kept and a portion is missing. The repertoire holds fewer than 200,000 clones, about 88% seen once, with 1% to 1.2% in the top ten. The sequencing sample was made of peripheral blood. These TCRs come from a man aged 35 to 55 with acute or convalescent COVID-19.

The rearrangement uses TRBV5-6 and TRBJ1-1, with D tentatively TRBD1 (6 bases). Germline CDR1 SGHDT, CDR2 YYEEEE. CDR3 length: 16 residues. V lost 8 bases to trimming and J lost 2 bases, with 22 bases between them. The CDR3 here is CASQRMLDSFNTEAFF. The CDR3 DNA follows: TGTGCCAGTCAAAGAATGCTGGACAGCTTTAACACTGAAGCTTTCTTT.

The gene calls are TRBV7-6 and TRBJ2-3, with TRBD2 identical over 8 bases. Germline CDR1 and CDR2: SGHVS and FNYEAQ. This CDR3 region has 15 residues. The ends lost 0 bases at V and 5 bases at J; junction bases unmatched: 4. The DNA for the CDR3 is TGTGCCAGCAGCTTAGCGGGCCTAGCGGGAGATACGCAGTATTTT. This gives the protein CASSLAGLAGDTQYF. The full variable domain, completed using reference TRBV7-6 and TRBJ2-3, is GAGVSQSPRYKVTKRGQDVALRCDPISGHVSLYWYRQALGQGPEFLTYFNYEAQQDKSGLPNDRFSAERPEGSISTLTIQRTEQRDSAMYRCASSLAGLAGDTQYFGPGTRLTVL.

CDR3 region: CSVEDGGSPYEQYF. The CDR3 nucleotides read TGCAGCGTTGAAGATGGGGGCAGCCCCTACGAGCAGTACTTC. V is TRBV29-1 and J is TRBJ2-7; D is perhaps TRBD1 (6 bases). The germline V gene encodes CDR1 SQVTM and CDR2 ANQGSEA. Trimming shortened V by 0 bases and J by 2 bases, and 11 bases separated the two germline ends. The length of the CDR3 is 14 residues.

This chain uses TRBV28 with TRBJ2-1; 8 bases are shared with TRBD2. Trimming cost V 3 bases and J 5 bases; bases outside gene matches: 9. The CDR3 runs to 16 residues. Looked up from germline, CDR1 is MDHEN and CDR2 is SYDVKM. The CDR3 region is CASSFVGAGVNNEQFF. The CDR3 DNA is TGTGCCAGCAGTTTCGTGGGAGCGGGGGTCAACAATGAGCAGTTCTTC. Supplemented by reference TRBV28 and TRBJ2-1, the full variable domain reads DVKVTQSSRYLVKRTGEKVFLECVQDMDHENMFWYRQDPGLGLRLIYFSYDVKMKEKGDIPEGYSVSREKKERFSLILESASTNQTSMYLCASSFVGAGVNNEQFFGPGTRLTVL.

J is TRBJ2-7 and V is TRBV5-3; possible D gene TRBD1, 6 bases. TRBV5-3 is designated an ORF whose function remains uncertain. The CDR3 has 11 residues. Trimming removed 3 bases from V and 7 bases from J, with 8 bases in between. The CDR3 DNA follows: TGTGCCAGAAGCTCCCAGGGGGAGCAGTACTTC. It specifies CARSSQGEQYF.

The DNA for the CDR3 is TGTGCCAGCAGTTACTCGAAGGGGGAGCAGTACTTC. The encoded protein is CASSYSKGEQYF. The chain couples TRBV6-5 to TRBJ2-7; D perhaps matches TRBD1 (5 bases). Germline assignment: CDR1 MNHEY and CDR2 SVGAGI. The CDR3 spans 12 residues. The V end was cut by 0 bases, the J end by 7 bases, with 7 bases between.

The chain employs TRBV5-4 and TRBJ2-4; D might be TRBD2 (6 bases). V was trimmed by 4 bases and J by 3 bases, leaving 14 bases between them. The CDR3 is made up of 15 amino acids. Germline values: CDR1 SGHNT, CDR2 YYREEE (reference sequence). The CDR3 nucleotides are TGTGCCAGCAGCGCGACCGTAGCGGACAAAAACATTCAGTACTTC. Translating gives CASSATVADKNIQYF.

This sequence joins TRBV4-3 and TRBJ1-5; the D gene is possibly TRBD1 (5 bases). In germline, CDR1 is LGHNA, CDR2 YSLEER. V was trimmed by 0 bases and J by 7 bases, leaving 16 bases between them. This CDR3 contains 16 residues. The CDR3 region has the DNA TGCGCCAGCAGCCAAGATCTGAGCCAGGGAGGCCAGCCCCAGCATTTT. It yields the protein CASSQDLSQGGQPQHF.

This clone was picked up a small number of times. One end of the junction varies from germline; a read error may be responsible. V gene TRBV6-1 combines with J gene TRBJ1-2, with D perhaps TRBD1 (6 bases). The CDR3 loop spans 14 amino acids. Germline CDR1 is MNHNS and CDR2 is SASEGT. This CDR3 is CASNEQGANYGYTF. The CDR3 DNA reads TGTGCCAGCAATGAACAGGGCGCTAACTATGGCTACACCTTC.

The chain links TRBV10-2 to TRBJ2-1, with D tentatively TRBD1 (6 bases). CDR1 is WSHSY, CDR2 SAAADI, per germline. Trimming took 11 bases from V and 2 from J, leaving 19 bases between them. This CDR3 is built from 15 residues. Written as DNA, the CDR3 is TGCGCCGTAGGGGAACAGGGAAGGCCCTACAATGAGCAGTTCTTC. It yields the protein CAVGEQGRPYNEQFF.

The rearrangement joins TRBV24-1 to TRBJ2-3; D is unresolved. Trimming removed 2 bases from V and 0 bases from J, with 2 bases in between. Germline-derived CDR1 and CDR2 are KGHDR and SFDVKD. This CDR3 is built from 13 residues. This CDR3 is CATSDSSTDTQYF. In nucleotides, the CDR3 is TGTGCCACCAGTGATTCTAGCACAGATACGCAGTATTTT.

The chain joins TRBV5-4 to TRBJ2-5, with D possibly TRBD2 on 5 matching bases. Trimming cost V 3 bases and J 2 bases, with 11 bases left between them. The length of the CDR3 is 14 residues. Germline V gives CDR1 SGHNT, CDR2 YYREEE (reference sequence). The CDR3 sequence is CASSSGRGQETQYF. The DNA of the CDR3 is TGTGCCAGCAGCTCTGGGAGAGGACAAGAGACCCAGTACTTC.

V gene TRBV7-9 combines with J gene TRBJ2-3; D ambiguous. The CDR3 is 12 residues long. The germline V gene encodes CDR1 SEHNR and CDR2 FQNEAQ (reference sequence). V gave up 6 bases and J gave up 4 bases, with 8 bases separating them. The CDR3 DNA sequence: TGTGCCAGCAGTGGCATGCCAGATACGCAGTATTTT. Protein product: CASSGMPDTQYF.

This rearrangement joins TRBV6-5 to TRBJ1-2; TRBD1 is a possible D gene (6 bases). The V and J ends lost 6 bases and 4 bases respectively, with 15 bases between them. The germline gives CDR1 MNHEY, CDR2 SVGAGI. This CDR3 region has 14 residues. CDR3 amino acids: CASRATGFIYGYTF. For the CDR3, the DNA is TGTGCCAGCAGGGCGACAGGATTCATCTATGGCTACACCTTC.

The chain is built from TRBV18 and TRBJ1-1; D not certain. The CDR3 runs 14 residues. Looked up from germline, CDR1 is KGHSH and CDR2 is LQKENI. The V end was cut by 4 bases, the J end by 0 bases, with 9 bases between. CDR3 residues: CASSREIMNTEAFF. DNA for the CDR3: TGTGCCAGCTCACGCGAGATCATGAACACTGAAGCTTTCTTT.

The J gene is TRBJ2-3, the V gene TRBV2, with TRBD2 matching 11 bases. The trim removed 5 bases at V and 5 bases at J, leaving 6 bases unmatched. Germline CDR1 SNHLY, CDR2 FYNNEI. This CDR3 has 15 residues. Here the CDR3 reads CASSFGTSGIDTQYF. Here the CDR3 DNA reads TGTGCCAGCAGTTTCGGGACTAGCGGAATAGATACGCAGTATTTT.

The J gene is TRBJ2-1, the V gene TRBV7-2, with 10 bases fitting TRBD2. This CDR3 is 17 amino acids long. Germline V gene data show CDR1 as SGHTA and CDR2 as FQGNSA. V lost 1 base, J lost 3 bases, and 6 bases stayed unmatched. The CDR3 here is CASSLVIQRGGYNEQFF. CDR3 sequence (DNA): TGTGCCAGCAGCTTAGTTATTCAGCGGGGGGGCTACAATGAGCAGTTCTTC.

This chain links TRBV19 with TRBJ1-2; D remains ambiguous. Trimming pared 3 bases from V and 4 bases from J, leaving 9 bases between. Looked up from germline, CDR1 is LNHDA and CDR2 is SQIVND (reference sequence). The CDR3 is made up of 13 amino acids. CDR3 region: CASSMVSAYGYTF. The CDR3 DNA reads TGTGCCAGTAGTATGGTAAGCGCCTATGGCTACACCTTC.

The chain combines TRBV5-4 with TRBJ2-1; 7 nucleotides agree with TRBD2. With 4 bases clipped from V and 2 bases from J, the junction kept 9 bases outside the gene matches. This CDR3 is 16 amino acids long. Germline CDR1 reads SGHNT; CDR2 reads YYREEE (reference sequence). The CDR3 sequence: CASSPGLVSTYNEQFF. The CDR3 region has the DNA TGTGCCAGCAGCCCAGGACTAGTATCTACCTACAATGAGCAGTTCTTC.

This rearrangement joins TRBV7-2 to TRBJ2-2, with 7 bases identical to TRBD1. The germline V gene encodes CDR1 SGHTA and CDR2 FQGNSA. J lost 4 bases, V lost 5 bases, and 10 bases had no gene match. CDR3 length equals 16 residues. For the CDR3, the DNA is TGTGCCAGCAGCAAAGAGCGACAGGGACCCACCGGGGAGCTGTTTTTT. It specifies CASSKERQGPTGELFF.

This clone has only a few counts. The rearrangement joins TRBV5-6 to TRBJ1-4, with 8 bases lining up with TRBD1. The CDR3 runs 15 residues. Trimming at V came to 1 base and at J to 5 bases, leaving 4 bases not matched to a gene. The V gene's germline CDR1 is SGHDT and CDR2 YYEEEE. The CDR3 here is CASSLRSGGNEKLFF. CDR3 in DNA: TGTGCCAGCAGCTTGAGGTCAGGGGGCAATGAAAAACTGTTTTTT.